This T cell receptor (beta chain) derives from a study of T-cell memory formation after mild COVID-19. TCRdb reprocessed the 5' RACE reads via MiXCR and lists one record per CDR3 protein. The sample lists 500,000 to 550,000 distinct CDR3 sequences, 20% occurring once. This CDR3 spans 17 amino acids. Germline V gene data show CDR1 as DFQATT and CDR2 as SNEGSKA (reference sequence). Trimming took 2 bases from V and 0 from J; bases not matched to a gene: 7. What was sequenced was PBMCs or a T cell subset sorted from them (not recorded which). The rearrangement uses TRBV20-1 and TRBJ2-6; 7 bases are a match to TRBD1. The clonotype was recovered from an adult woman who had mild COVID-19 (a few samples of this study predate the infection). Cell type and time point are not known. This CDR3 reads CSARKGQPNSGANVLTF. In DNA, the CDR3 is TGCAGTGCTAGAAAGGGACAGCCGAACTCTGGGGCCAACGTCCTGACTTTC.